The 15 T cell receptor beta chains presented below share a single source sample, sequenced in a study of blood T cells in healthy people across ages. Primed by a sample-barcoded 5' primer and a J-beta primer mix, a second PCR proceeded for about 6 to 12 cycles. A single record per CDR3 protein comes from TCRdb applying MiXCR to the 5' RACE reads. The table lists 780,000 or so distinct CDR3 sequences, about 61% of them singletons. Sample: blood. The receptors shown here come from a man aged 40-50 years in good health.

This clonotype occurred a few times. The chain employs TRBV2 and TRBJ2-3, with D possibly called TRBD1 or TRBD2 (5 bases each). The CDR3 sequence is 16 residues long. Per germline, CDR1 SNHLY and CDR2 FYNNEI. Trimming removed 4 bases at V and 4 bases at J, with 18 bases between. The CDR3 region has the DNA TGTGCCAGCAGTGTTAGGGGACGGGGCATTTCAGATACGCAGTATTTT. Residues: CASSVRGRGISDTQYF.

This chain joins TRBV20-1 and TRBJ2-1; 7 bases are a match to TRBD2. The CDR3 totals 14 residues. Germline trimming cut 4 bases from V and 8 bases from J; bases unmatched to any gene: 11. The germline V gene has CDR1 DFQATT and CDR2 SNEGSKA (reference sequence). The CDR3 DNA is TGCAGTGCTAAGCGGCCTAGCGGCGGCGATGAGCAGTTCTTC. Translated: CSAKRPSGGDEQFF.

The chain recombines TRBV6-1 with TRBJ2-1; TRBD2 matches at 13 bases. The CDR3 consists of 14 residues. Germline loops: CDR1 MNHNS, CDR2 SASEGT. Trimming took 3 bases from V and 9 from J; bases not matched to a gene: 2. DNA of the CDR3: TGTGCCAGCAGTGACCGACTAGCGGGAGGTGAGCAGTTCTTC. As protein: CASSDRLAGGEQFF.

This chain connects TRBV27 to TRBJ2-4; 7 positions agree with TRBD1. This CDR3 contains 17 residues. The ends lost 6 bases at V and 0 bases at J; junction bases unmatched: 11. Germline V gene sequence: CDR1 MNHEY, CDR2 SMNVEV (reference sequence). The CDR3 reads CASRPIYRGQAKNIQYF. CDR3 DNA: TGTGCCAGCAGACCCATATACAGGGGCCAAGCCAAAAACATTCAGTACTTC.

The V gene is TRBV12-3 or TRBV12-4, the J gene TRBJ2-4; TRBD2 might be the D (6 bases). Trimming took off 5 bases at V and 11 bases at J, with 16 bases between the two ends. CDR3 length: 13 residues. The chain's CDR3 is CASSVGPWGVQYF. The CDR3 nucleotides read TGTGCCAGCAGTGTAGGCCCGTGGGGGGTTCAGTACTTC.

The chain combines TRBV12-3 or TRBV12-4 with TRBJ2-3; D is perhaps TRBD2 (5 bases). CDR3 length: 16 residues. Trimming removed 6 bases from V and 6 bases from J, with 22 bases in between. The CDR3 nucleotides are TGTGCCAGCAGCCTTCAAGACGGAGGCCTCGCGGATACGCAGTATTTT. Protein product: CASSLQDGGLADTQYF.

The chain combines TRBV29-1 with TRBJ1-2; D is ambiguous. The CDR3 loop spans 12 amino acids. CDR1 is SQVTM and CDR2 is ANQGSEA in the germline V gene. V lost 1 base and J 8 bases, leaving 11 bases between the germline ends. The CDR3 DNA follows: TGCAGCGTTGAAGGGTTTGTGGGCGGCTACACCTTC. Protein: CSVEGFVGGYTF.

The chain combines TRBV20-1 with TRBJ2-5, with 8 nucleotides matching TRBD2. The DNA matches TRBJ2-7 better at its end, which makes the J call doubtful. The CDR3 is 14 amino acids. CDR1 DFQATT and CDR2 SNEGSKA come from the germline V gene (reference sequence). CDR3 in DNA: TGCAGTGCTAGACCTACTAGCGGACTTGGCGAGCAGTACTTC. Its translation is CSARPTSGLGEQYF.

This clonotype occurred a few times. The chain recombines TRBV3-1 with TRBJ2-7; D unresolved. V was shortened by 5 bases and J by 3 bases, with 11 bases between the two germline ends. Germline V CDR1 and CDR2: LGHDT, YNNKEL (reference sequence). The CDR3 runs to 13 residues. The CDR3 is CASSWRLNYEQYF. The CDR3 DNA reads TGTGCCAGCAGCTGGAGACTGAACTACGAGCAGTACTTC.

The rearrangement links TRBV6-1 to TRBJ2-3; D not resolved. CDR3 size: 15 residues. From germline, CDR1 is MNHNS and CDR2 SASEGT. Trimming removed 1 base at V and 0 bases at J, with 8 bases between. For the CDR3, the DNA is TGTGCCAGCAGTGAAGTCGGCAGTAGCACAGATACGCAGTATTTT. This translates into CASSEVGSSTDTQYF.

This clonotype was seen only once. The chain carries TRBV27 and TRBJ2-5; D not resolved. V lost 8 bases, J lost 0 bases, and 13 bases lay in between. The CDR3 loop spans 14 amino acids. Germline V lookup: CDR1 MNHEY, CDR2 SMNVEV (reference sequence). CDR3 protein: CASAWTRDQETQYF. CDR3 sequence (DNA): TGTGCCAGCGCTTGGACGAGAGACCAAGAGACCCAGTACTTC.

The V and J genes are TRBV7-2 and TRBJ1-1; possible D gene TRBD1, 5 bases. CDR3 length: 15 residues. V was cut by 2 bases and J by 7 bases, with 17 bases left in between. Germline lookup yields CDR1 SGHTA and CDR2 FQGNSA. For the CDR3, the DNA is TGTGCCAGCAGCTTATTTCAGCAAGGTACAGGTGAAGCTTTCTTT. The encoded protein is CASSLFQQGTGEAFF. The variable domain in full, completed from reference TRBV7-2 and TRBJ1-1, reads GAGVSQSPSNKVTEKGKDVELRCDPISGHTALYWYRQSLGQGLEFLIYFQGNSAPDKSGLPSDRFSAERTGGSVSTLTIQRTQQEDSAVYLCASSLFQQGTGEAFFGQGTRLTVV.

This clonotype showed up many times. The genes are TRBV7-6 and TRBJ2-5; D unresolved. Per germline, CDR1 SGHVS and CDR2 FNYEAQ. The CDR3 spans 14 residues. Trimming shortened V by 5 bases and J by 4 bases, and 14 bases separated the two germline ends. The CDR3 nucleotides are TGTGCCAGCAGCAAGGGCGTAGATGTAGAGACCCAGTACTTC. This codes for CASSKGVDVETQYF. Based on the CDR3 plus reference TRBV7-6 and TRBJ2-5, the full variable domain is GAGVSQSPRYKVTKRGQDVALRCDPISGHVSLYWYRQALGQGPEFLTYFNYEAQQDKSGLPNDRFSAERPEGSISTLTIQRTEQRDSAMYRCASSKGVDVETQYFGPGTRLLVL.

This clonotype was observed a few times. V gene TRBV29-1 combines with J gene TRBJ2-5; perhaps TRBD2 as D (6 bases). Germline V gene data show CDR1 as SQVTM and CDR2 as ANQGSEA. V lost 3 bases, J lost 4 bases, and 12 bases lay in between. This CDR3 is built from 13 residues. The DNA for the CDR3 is TGCAGCGTTGATCAGGGAGGTGGAGAGACCCAGTACTTC. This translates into CSVDQGGGETQYF.

CDR3 sequence (DNA): TGTGCCAGCAGCCCCGCGCCGGGAAGCTCCTACAATGAGCAGTTCTTC. This codes for CASSPAPGSSYNEQFF. This chain uses TRBV7-8 with TRBJ2-1, with D maybe TRBD2 (5 bases). CDR1 and CDR2 (germline): SGHVS, FQNEAQ. With 5 bases removed from V and 0 bases from J, the gap between germline ends came to 14 bases. The CDR3 extends over 16 amino acids.